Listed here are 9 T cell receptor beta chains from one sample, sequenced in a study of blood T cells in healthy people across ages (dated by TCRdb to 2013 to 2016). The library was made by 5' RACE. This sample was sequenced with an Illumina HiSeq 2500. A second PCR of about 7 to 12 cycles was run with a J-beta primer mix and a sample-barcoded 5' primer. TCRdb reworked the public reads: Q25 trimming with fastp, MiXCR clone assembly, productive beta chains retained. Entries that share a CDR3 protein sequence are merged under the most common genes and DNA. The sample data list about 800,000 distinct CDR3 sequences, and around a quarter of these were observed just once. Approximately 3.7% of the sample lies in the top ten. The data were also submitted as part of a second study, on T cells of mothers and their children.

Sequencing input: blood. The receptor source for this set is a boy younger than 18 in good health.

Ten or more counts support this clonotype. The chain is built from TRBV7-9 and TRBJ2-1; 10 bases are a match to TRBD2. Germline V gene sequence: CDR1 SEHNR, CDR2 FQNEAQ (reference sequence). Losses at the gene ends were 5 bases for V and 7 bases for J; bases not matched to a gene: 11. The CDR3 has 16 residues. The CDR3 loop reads CASSPQLAGGKNEQFF. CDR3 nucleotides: TGTGCCAGCAGCCCGCAGTTAGCGGGAGGTAAAAATGAGCAGTTCTTC.

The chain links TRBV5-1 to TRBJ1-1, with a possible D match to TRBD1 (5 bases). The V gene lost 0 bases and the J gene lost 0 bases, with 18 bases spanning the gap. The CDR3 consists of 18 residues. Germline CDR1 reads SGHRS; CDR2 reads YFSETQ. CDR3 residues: CASSLDDAGTIMNTEAFF. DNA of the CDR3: TGCGCCAGCAGCTTGGACGACGCAGGGACTATCATGAACACTGAAGCTTTCTTT.

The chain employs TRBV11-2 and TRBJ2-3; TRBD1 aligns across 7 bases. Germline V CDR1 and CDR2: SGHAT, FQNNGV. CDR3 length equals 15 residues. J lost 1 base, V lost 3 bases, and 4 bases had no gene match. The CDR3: CASSFVTGGTDTQYF. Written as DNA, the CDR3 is TGTGCCAGCAGCTTCGTCACAGGGGGCACAGATACGCAGTATTTT.

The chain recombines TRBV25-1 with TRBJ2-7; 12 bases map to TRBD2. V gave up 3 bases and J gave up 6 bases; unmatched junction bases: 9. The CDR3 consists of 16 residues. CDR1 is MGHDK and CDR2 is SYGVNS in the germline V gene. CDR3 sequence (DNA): TGTGCCAGCAGTGAGTGGCTAGCGGGAGGGCCAGGCGAGCAGTACTTC. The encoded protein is CASSEWLAGGPGEQYF.

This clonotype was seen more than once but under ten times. For the CDR3, the DNA is TGTGCCAGCAGTTACTCGGGGCCGGGACAACTTAATTCACCCCTCCACTTT. This translates into CASSYSGPGQLNSPLHF. The chain recombines TRBV6-5 with TRBJ1-6; TRBD1 might be the D (6 bases). Trimming pared 0 bases from V and 6 bases from J, leaving 15 bases between. Germline CDR1 MNHEY, CDR2 SVGAGI. CDR3 size: 17 residues.

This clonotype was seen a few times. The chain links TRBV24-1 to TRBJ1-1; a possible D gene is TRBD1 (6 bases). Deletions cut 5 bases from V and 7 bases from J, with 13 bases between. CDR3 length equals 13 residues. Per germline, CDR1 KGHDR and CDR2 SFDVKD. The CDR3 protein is CATSVGGGYEAFF. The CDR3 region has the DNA TGTGCCACCAGTGTCGGAGGGGGGTATGAAGCTTTCTTT.

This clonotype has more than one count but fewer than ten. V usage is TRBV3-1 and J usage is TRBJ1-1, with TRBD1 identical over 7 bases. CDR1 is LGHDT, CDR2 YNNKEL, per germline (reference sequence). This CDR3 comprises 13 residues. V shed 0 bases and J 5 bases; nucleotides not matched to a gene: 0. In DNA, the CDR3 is TGTGCCAGCAGCCAAGAGGGACAGACTGAAGCTTTCTTT. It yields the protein CASSQEGQTEAFF.

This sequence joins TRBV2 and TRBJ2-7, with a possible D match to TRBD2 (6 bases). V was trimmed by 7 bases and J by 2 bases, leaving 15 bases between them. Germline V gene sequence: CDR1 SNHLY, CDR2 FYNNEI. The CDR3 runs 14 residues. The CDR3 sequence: CASISRDFAYEQYF. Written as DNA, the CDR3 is TGTGCCAGCATCAGCCGGGACTTTGCCTACGAGCAGTACTTC.

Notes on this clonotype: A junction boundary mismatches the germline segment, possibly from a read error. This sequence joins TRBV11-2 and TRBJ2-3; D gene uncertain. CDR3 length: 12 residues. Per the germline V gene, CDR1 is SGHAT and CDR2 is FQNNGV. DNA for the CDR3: TGTGCCAGCAGCTCCTTTCCGGATACACAGTATTTT. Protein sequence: CASSSFPDTQYF.